This TCR beta chain was profiled in a study of cytomegalovirus exposure and HLA in healthy donors. Study conclusions and caveats: An analysis that was carried out later associated fewer than 20,000 TCR beta sequences with HLA alleles at 0.05 false discovery rate. Altogether, 150 or so TCR beta chains were recorded as cytomegalovirus-associated. Data from an earlier analysis indicated that most TCR beta V segments were productive either about 90% or about 30% of the time. Rarity marked most TCR sequences, yet some public TCRs occurred in many donors.

Points on this clone: Its antigen is unknown.

V was pared by 0 bases and J by 3 bases, with 8 bases of the junction left unmatched. Germline V gene sequence: CDR1 MGHRA, CDR2 YSYEKL. CDR3 size: 17 residues. The PCR had 60 Vbeta and 13 Jbeta primers. This table comes from immunoSEQ multiplex PCR, and its TCRdb copy is limited to in-frame clones, with some not included. Altogether over 200,000 clones are present, around 73% being singletons, with the ten largest covering 3% to 4%. The clonotype was recovered from a male donor in good health and CMV-seronegative. The specimen was PBMCs. The J gene is TRBJ2-1, the V gene TRBV4-1; 7 nucleotides agree with TRBD1. CDR3 in DNA: TGCGCCAGCAGCCAAGATAGACAGGGTGCAGGCTACAATGAGCAGTTCTTC. Its protein product is CASSQDRQGAGYNEQFF.